This T cell receptor beta chain was sequenced during a study of blood T cell repertoires in COVID-19 (TCRdb year 2020). With regard to the full study: The collaborator samples originated in the United States, Italy and Spain and spanned the acute and convalescent phases of COVID-19. The material from the prospective study consisted of cDNA or gDNA derived from T cells, B-cell-depleted T cells, or PBMCs. The repertoires were released in a freely available public database meant as a resource for research on the immune response to SARS-CoV-2. The samples were drawn from two sources: the first 160 participants of the ongoing ImmuneRACE study, and 1,200 or so subjects contributed by 6 global collaborators. HLA class I and class II types, where available, came from metadata supplied by the sample provider rather than from assay-based typing. The dataset comprised deeply sampled blood TCRbeta repertoires from subjects exposed to, actively infected with, or recovered from COVID-19. Nearly every sample came with metadata listing a de-identified subject ID, COVID-19 status, age in years and sex.

Each collaborating institution followed its own protocols to collect whole blood in K2EDTA tubes. For TCRbeta analysis, collaborators shipped samples in one of three forms: frozen whole blood, isolated PBMCs, or DNA extracted from either of those sample types. Paper-wide results and their limitations: The quantity of clinical and demographic metadata differed by source and by participant and was supplied without curation.

Details on this clone: Its antigen is not yet known. No per-base quality is available; no much larger clone lies one base away.

The immunoSEQ Assay, a bias-controlled multiplex PCR, was used to amplify TCRbeta CDR3 regions from genomic DNA. The source study handled its data this way. Within the assay, amplification of reference gene primers was used to estimate how many nucleated cells each sample contained. To quantify the absolute abundance of each unique TCRbeta CDR3 rearrangement, sequence reads were collapsed and filtered. For each sample, productive Simpson clonality was calculated by taking the square root of Simpson's diversity index across productive rearrangements. Held by TCRdb, this immuneACCESS table contains in-frame sequences only and omits some clones. Under half of the omission traces to an unresolved V gene where checked; the cause of the rest is unknown. D and trimming come from the DNA, and the V and J calls and clone size come from that table. The sample records more than 70,000 clones, 88% of which are singletons. Of the sample, approximately 10% falls within the top ten clones.

The junction carries 18 bases between V and J, which are trimmed by 0 bases and 5 bases respectively. The CDR3 starts with the cysteine, ends with the phenylalanine, and has 17 residues. The read is trimmed to its CDR3 DNA, 51 bases read in frame from base 1. In the germline V gene, CDR1 corresponds to SGHAT and CDR2 to FQNNGV. The chain links TRBV11-2 with TRBJ2-3; the D region possibly corresponds to TRBD2 (6 bases align). The sequenced sample was peripheral blood. This sequence originates from a human donor in a cohort sampled during active COVID-19. The CDR3 is CASSLDRTGVYVDTQYF. The bases are TGTGCCAGCAGCTTAGATCGAACGGGAGTCTATGTAGATACGCAGTATTTT.